This T cell receptor beta chain was recovered during a study of cytomegalovirus exposure and HLA in healthy donors. Study information: Among approximately 400 genotyped donors, 65% to 90% fell in the Caucasian-associated ancestry cluster. Study-wide findings and caveats: TCR beta chains numbering 164 were designated cytomegalovirus-associated.

A remark on this clone: Its antigen is unknown.

CDR1 is LNHDA and CDR2 is SQIVND in the germline V gene (reference sequence). J lost 0 bases, V lost 6 bases, and 5 bases had no gene match. The CDR3 consists of 15 residues. PCR primers comprised 60 Vbeta and 13 Jbeta primers. Method: immunoSEQ multiplex PCR; TCRdb's copy keeps in-frame clones and lacks some. This sample has 100,000 to 150,000 clones, with roughly four fifths found just once. The V and J genes are TRBV19 and TRBJ1-5; the match to TRBD1 covers 7 bases. Input material: PBMCs. This clonotype was sampled from a man aged 50-59 years in good health and CMV-seronegative. The CDR3 here is CASRTGEYSNQPQHF. The CDR3 region has the DNA TGTGCCAGTAGAACAGGGGAATATAGCAATCAGCCCCAGCATTTT.